The present entry profiles one T cell receptor beta chain with its context. One to two pinch biopsies were taken from the rectum during colonoscopy. The entry originates in a study of pediatric ulcerative colitis. The CDR3 length is 17 residues. Each sample received Survey-level depth of up to 500,000 reads. The data were produced by immunoSEQ multiplex PCR, yet TCRdb's version contains in-frame clones alone and is incomplete. The sample consists of 15,000 to 20,000 clones, 80% of them appearing once. This chain links TRBV1 with TRBJ2-7; the D call of TRBD1 is as the table states it, not checked on the DNA. TRBV1 has pseudogene status. The sequenced material came from gut tissue. This receptor was obtained from a boy aged 5-17 years who was a control in a study of pediatric ulcerative colitis. Here the CDR3 DNA reads TGCACCAGCAGCCAAGATGCAGGACAGGGGGACTCCTACGAGCAGTACTTC. Amino acids: CTSSQDAGQGDSYEQYF.